The 23 T cell receptor beta chains below all came from one sample that was sequenced in a study of molecular identifiers for immune sequencing clone quantification (dated by TCRdb to the late 2010s). Receptor libraries were prepared by PCR. Sequencing was performed on an Illumina HiSeq 4000. TCRdb reprocessed the public reads (quality trimming at Q25 with fastp, clone calling with MiXCR) and kept in-frame beta chains. For every CDR3 protein sequence, its rows merge into one entry that carries the most common genes and DNA. Counted in this sample were 50,000 to 65,000 distinct CDR3 sequences; about 23% of them appeared once. Of the sample, 1.5% to 2% is held by the ten largest clones. Sequencing was performed on naive CD8+ T cells from blood, with Jurkat cell RNA spiked in. In light of the paper, this sample's cell subset or site label describes: FACS-sorted CD8+CD4-CCR7+CD45RA+ naive T cells. These receptors all come from a human donor in good health. Some libraries in this study had Jurkat cell RNA spiked in.

V usage is TRBV11-2 and J usage is TRBJ1-5; D unclear. V was shortened by 0 bases and J by 6 bases, with 15 bases between the two germline ends. The CDR3 consists of 16 residues. Germline lookup yields CDR1 SGHAT and CDR2 FQNNGV. The CDR3 loop is CASSLDKREGSQPQHF. CDR3 DNA: TGTGCCAGCAGCTTAGATAAGAGGGAGGGTAGTCAGCCCCAGCATTTT.

In regard to this clonotype: A much bigger clone sits one base away, suggesting this may be a read error. This chain uses TRBV24-1 with TRBJ2-2; 8 bases line up with TRBD2. The CDR3 is made up of 16 amino acids. Germline CDR1 is KGHDR and CDR2 is SFDVKD. Trimming at V came to 0 bases and at J to 4 bases, leaving 3 bases not matched to a gene. The CDR3 reads CATSDLTSGSTGELFF. The CDR3 DNA sequence: TGTGCCACCAGTGATTTGACTAGCGGAAGCACCGGGGAGCTGTTTTTT.

As to this clonotype: A much larger clone lies one base from this, so it may be a read error. The gene calls are TRBV19 and TRBJ1-2, with a tentative D call TRBD1 (5 bases). The length of the CDR3 is 14 residues. Germline V lookup: CDR1 LNHDA, CDR2 SQIVND (reference sequence). CDR3 sequence reads: CASSFDGHDYDYTF. CDR3 nucleotides: TGTGCCAGTAGTTTCGACGGACACGACTATGACTACACCTTC.

Of note for this clonotype: Just one base apart from a much larger clone, this may be a read error. The V call is TRBV4-3, the J call TRBJ1-2, with 7 bases aligning to TRBD1. The CDR3 consists of 16 residues. Germline CDR1 reads LGHNA; CDR2 reads YSLEER. V gave up 0 bases and J gave up 8 bases; unmatched junction bases: 12. The CDR3 here is CASSQDGYRGYEGYTF. The CDR3 DNA is TGCGCCAGCAGCCAAGATGGGTACAGGGGATATGAAGGCTACACCTTC.

In its sample, this clonotype was seen many times. J is TRBJ2-1 and V is TRBV11-3; D ambiguous. The CDR3 consists of 11 residues. Trimming removed 1 base from V and 10 bases from J, with 5 bases in between. The V gene's germline CDR1 is SGHNT and CDR2 YENEEA. In DNA, the CDR3 is TGTGCCAGCAGCTTAGGAACGGAGCAGTTCTTC. It is translated as CASSLGTEQFF. Full variable domain (missing parts from reference TRBV11-3 and TRBJ2-1): EAGVVQSPRYKIIEKKQPVAFWCNPISGHNTLYWYLQNLGQGPELLIRYENEEAVDDSQLPKDRFSAERLKGVDSTLKIQPAELGDSAVYLCASSLGTEQFFGPGTRLTVL.

Remarks on this clonotype: This may be a read error: a much more frequent sequence differs by one nucleotide. The gene calls are TRBV5-6 and TRBJ1-1, with a weak D call TRBD1 (6 bases). The V gene's germline CDR1 is SGHDT and CDR2 YYEEEE. The CDR3 sequence is 16 residues long. The CDR3 coding sequence is TGTGCCAGCAGCTTGGGTCCGGGACAATCGAACACTGGAGCTTTCTTT. Translated: CASSLGPGQSNTGAFF.

This clonotype was picked up many times. This chain connects TRBV12-3 or TRBV12-4 to TRBJ2-1; 11 nucleotides line up with TRBD2. The ends lost 6 bases at V and 6 bases at J; junction bases unmatched: 13. The CDR3 contains 17 residues. CDR3 nucleotides: TGTGCCAGCAGCGATAGCGGGAGGGCCGTCCAGTTCAATGAGCAGTTCTTC. Protein sequence: CASSDSGRAVQFNEQFF.

This clonotype appeared many times. This chain uses TRBV29-1 with TRBJ2-3, with TRBD1 matching over 10 bases. Germline CDR1 is SQVTM and CDR2 is ANQGSEA. The V segment lost 7 bases and the J segment 6 bases; nucleotides outside the gene matches: 16. This CDR3 has 16 amino acids. CDR3 residues: CSADGHWDRGGDTQYF. Written as DNA, the CDR3 is TGCAGCGCTGACGGACACTGGGACAGGGGAGGCGATACGCAGTATTTT.

This clonotype was counted many times. The chain joins TRBV29-1 to TRBJ2-5; D tentatively reads TRBD1 or TRBD2 (5 bases each). The CDR3 has 13 residues. Germline lookup yields CDR1 SQVTM and CDR2 ANQGSEA. Trimming stripped 7 bases from V and 3 bases from J, with 15 bases between. DNA of the CDR3: TGCAGCGCCAGCCAAGGGACCGAAGAGACCCAGTACTTC. Translating gives CSASQGTEETQYF.

This clonotype was found many times. This rearrangement joins TRBV9 to TRBJ1-1; 7 bases map to TRBD1. The CDR3 spans 13 residues. Germline CDR1 reads SGDLS; CDR2 reads YYNGEE. The ends lost 2 bases at V and 7 bases at J; junction bases unmatched: 5. The chain's CDR3 is CASSVTGDSEAFF. CDR3 coding DNA: TGTGCCAGCAGCGTTACAGGGGATAGTGAAGCTTTCTTT.

This clonotype was recorded at least ten times. CDR3 DNA sequence: TGTGCCAGCAGCTTACGACCGGGACTAGCGGCCACAGATACGCAGTATTTT. Its translation: CASSLRPGLAATDTQYF. The chain joins TRBV7-6 to TRBJ2-3; 11 bases align to TRBD2. V shed 2 bases, J shed 2 bases, and the junction held 6 bases outside the gene matches. The length of the CDR3 is 17 residues. CDR1 is SGHVS and CDR2 is FNYEAQ in the germline V gene.

This clonotype has ten or more counts. The chain combines TRBV6-1 with TRBJ1-1; TRBD1 aligns across 7 bases. The germline V gene encodes CDR1 MNHNS and CDR2 SASEGT. Losses at the gene ends were 4 bases for V and 5 bases for J; bases not matched to a gene: 10. This CDR3 is 15 amino acids long. The CDR3 coding sequence is TGTGCCAGCAGTGTGTCAGGGGGTATGGATACTGAAGCTTTCTTT. Its translation: CASSVSGGMDTEAFF.

About this clonotype itself: A read error may explain this, as a much larger clone is one base away. J is TRBJ2-1 and V is TRBV20-1; 10 positions match TRBD2. The CDR3 runs to 16 residues. Germline CDR1 DFQATT, CDR2 SNEGSKA (reference sequence). The CDR3 sequence: CSALSGRAPPYNAQFF. CDR3 sequence (DNA): TGCAGTGCTCTAAGCGGGAGGGCTCCCCCCTACAATGCGCAGTTCTTC.

This clonotype was detected a few times. V usage is TRBV12-3 or TRBV12-4 and J usage is TRBJ1-2; tentatively, D is TRBD1 (5 bases). The CDR3 is 13 residues long. V gave up 4 bases and J gave up 4 bases, with 10 bases separating them. CDR3 residues: CASSYYGGYGYTF. In DNA, the CDR3 is TGTGCCAGCAGTTATTATGGGGGCTATGGCTACACCTTC.

Ten or more counts support this clonotype. This sequence joins TRBV14 and TRBJ2-3; tentative D call: TRBD2 (6 bases). Germline CDR1 is SGHDN and CDR2 is FVKESK. V was shortened by 3 bases and J by 4 bases, with 17 bases between the two germline ends. CDR3 size: 16 residues. The CDR3 is CASSHLRERAADTQYF. DNA for the CDR3: TGTGCCAGCAGCCATCTCCGGGAGCGGGCGGCAGATACGCAGTATTTT.

This clonotype was observed many times. V is TRBV6-5 and J is TRBJ1-6; no clear D. This CDR3 spans 15 amino acids. The V end lost 7 bases, the J end lost 0 bases, and 10 bases lay between the germline ends. Germline-derived CDR1 and CDR2 are MNHEY and SVGAGI. In nucleotides, the CDR3 is TGTGCCAGCACCTATCGACACTCCTATAATTCACCCCTCCACTTT. Its translation is CASTYRHSYNSPLHF.

As regards this clonotype: One base away lies a much larger clone, so this may be a sequencing read error. The chain links TRBV4-1 to TRBJ1-1; TRBD1 is a possible D gene (5 bases). Germline CDR1 and CDR2: MGHRA and YSYEKL. The length of the CDR3 is 14 residues. For the CDR3, the DNA is TGCGCCAGCAGCCAAAGGTTGTTAGGGACTGAAGCTCTCTTT. Translation gives CASSQRLLGTEALF.

A remark on this clonotype: In this CDR3 the conserved last residue, phenylalanine or tryptophan, is missing, so a read error is likely. The chain employs TRBV7-6 and TRBJ1-2, with D hard to call. The V and J ends lost 5 bases and 0 bases respectively, with 13 bases between them. Germline values: CDR1 SGHVS, CDR2 FNYEAQ. The CDR3 totals 15 residues. Here the CDR3 reads CASSPQRNPNYGYTC. The CDR3 coding sequence is TGTGCCAGCAGCCCCCAGCGTAACCCTAACTATGGCTACACCTGC.

Comments on this clonotype: This may be a read error: a much more frequent sequence differs by one nucleotide. V is TRBV9 and J is TRBJ1-3; D not certain. This CDR3 has 15 amino acids. The germline V gene encodes CDR1 SGDLS and CDR2 YYNGEE. The CDR3 coding sequence is TGTGCCAGCAGCGCCGAGACCCTTACTGGAGACACCATATATTTT. This sequence encodes CASSAETLTGDTIYF. Full variable domain (missing parts from reference TRBV9 and TRBJ1-3): DSGVTQTPKHLITATGQRVTLRCSPRSGDLSVYWYQQSLDQGLQFLIQYYNGEERAKGNILERFSAQQFPDLHSELNLSSLELGDSALYFCASSAETLTGDTIYFGEGSWLTVV.

This clonotype was detected many times. The V gene is TRBV7-9, the J gene TRBJ1-1; 8 bases agree with TRBD1. J lost 3 bases, V lost 5 bases, and 5 bases had no gene match. This CDR3 is 14 amino acids long. The germline gives CDR1 SEHNR, CDR2 FQNEAQ (reference sequence). This CDR3 is CASSPVTGDTEAFF. CDR3 nucleotides: TGTGCCAGCAGCCCTGTGACAGGGGACACTGAAGCTTTCTTT.

This clonotype occurred many times. The J gene is TRBJ1-1, the V gene TRBV4-3; no definite D call. The CDR3 extends over 15 amino acids. V lost 0 bases and J lost 0, with 8 bases in between. Per the germline V gene, CDR1 is LGHNA and CDR2 is YSLEER. The CDR3, as DNA: TGCGCCAGCAGCCAAGACCGGAAGATGAACACTGAAGCTTTCTTT. Its translation is CASSQDRKMNTEAFF.

This clonotype was found a few times. A much larger clone is a single base away; this may be a read error. The chain recombines TRBV7-2 with TRBJ2-7; TRBD2 might be the D (6 bases). The CDR3 consists of 13 residues. V lost 5 bases, J lost 4 bases, and 12 bases lay in between. Germline V gene data show CDR1 as SGHTA and CDR2 as FQGNSA. The CDR3 loop reads CASSVGGEYEQYF. The CDR3 DNA reads TGTGCCAGCAGCGTAGGAGGGGAGTACGAGCAGTACTTC.

Comments on this clonotype: A much more abundant neighbour one base away suggests this may be a read error. The genes are TRBV6-5 and TRBJ1-1; D remains ambiguous. Germline V gene lookup returns CDR1 MNHEY and CDR2 SVGAGI. The CDR3 is 11 residues long. The CDR3 reads CASRITIEASF. The CDR3 DNA is TGTGCCAGCAGAATAACAATTGAAGCTTCCTTT.